One and the same sample provided the 6 T cell receptor beta chains below, sequenced in a study of cytomegalovirus exposure and HLA in healthy donors. The PCR ran on 60 Vbeta and 13 Jbeta primers. TCRdb's copy holds only in-frame clones and misses some; the assay was immunoSEQ multiplex PCR. The table has 110,000 to 150,000 clones, just under 70% seen once. Material for sequencing was PBMCs. All receptors come from a man aged 55 to 70 in good health and CMV-seronegative.

The chain couples TRBV30 to TRBJ1-2; the match to TRBD1 covers 10 bases. The V segment lost 4 bases and the J segment 8 bases; nucleotides outside the gene matches: 16. CDR3 length: 16 residues. Germline CDR1 and CDR2: GTSNPN and SVGIG (reference sequence). The chain's CDR3 is CAWTGTGDAAVSGYTF. The CDR3 DNA follows: TGTGCCTGGACTGGGACAGGGGACGCTGCCGTAAGCGGCTACACCTTC.

The V gene is TRBV5-5, the J gene TRBJ1-1; a possible D gene is TRBD1 (6 bases). This CDR3 contains 14 residues. CDR1 is SGHKS, CDR2 YYEKEE, per germline (reference sequence). The ends were cut back, 2 bases at V and 2 bases at J, with 10 bases in the middle. The CDR3 DNA reads TGTGCCAGCAGCTTCCAGACAGGAAACACTGAAGCTTTCTTT. It yields the protein CASSFQTGNTEAFF.

The rearrangement joins TRBV5-4 to TRBJ1-3, with TRBD1 matching over 8 bases. CDR3 size: 17 residues. Germline CDR1 and CDR2: SGHNT and YYREEE (reference sequence). The trim removed 1 base at V and 3 bases at J, leaving 9 bases unmatched. CDR3 region: CASSLKSGTGGGNTIYF. The CDR3 region has the DNA TGTGCCAGCAGCTTGAAATCCGGGACAGGTGGTGGAAACACCATATATTTT.

As regards this clone: This same CDR3 is encoded by further DNA sequences in the sample. The CDR3 sequence is CASSLEPAGSTDTQYF. DNA for the CDR3: TGCGCCAGCAGCCTGGAGCCAGCGGGTAGCACAGATACGCAGTATTTT. The chain recombines TRBV5-1 with TRBJ2-3; D perhaps matches TRBD2 (6 bases). CDR1 SGHRS and CDR2 YFSETQ come from the germline V gene. The CDR3 has 16 amino acids. Trimming left V 4 bases short and J 0 bases short, with 15 bases between.

The gene calls are TRBV5-1 and TRBJ1-3; D possibly corresponds to TRBD1 (5 bases). V gave up 0 bases and J gave up 8 bases, with 12 bases separating them. CDR3 length: 14 residues. The V gene's germline CDR1 is SGHRS and CDR2 YFSETQ. CDR3 sequence (DNA): TGCGCCAGCAGCTTGGATACAGGCAGAGACACCATATATTTT. Its protein is CASSLDTGRDTIYF.

This clone has only one observation. V is TRBV7-2 and J is TRBJ1-4, with D maybe TRBD1 (6 bases). The CDR3 has 14 amino acids. The germline V gene has CDR1 SGHTA and CDR2 FQGNSA. Trimming took 5 bases from V and 5 from J, leaving 12 bases between them. CDR3 DNA: TGTGCCAGCAGCCCCGACAGGAGGAATGAAAAACTGTTTTTT. Translated: CASSPDRRNEKLFF.